This paragraph covers one T cell receptor beta chain sequence. Its antigen is still unknown. Researchers ran the PCR with 60 Vbeta and 13 Jbeta primers. The data were produced by immunoSEQ multiplex PCR, yet TCRdb's version contains in-frame clones alone and is incomplete. The sample gives around 160,000 clones, roughly three quarters of which show up once; 6.5% to 7% is in the top ten. The sample is drawn from a study of cytomegalovirus exposure and HLA in healthy donors. Study-wide results and caveats: A missense variant in DCLRE1C was later tied to TCR beta V- and J-gene trimming.

Germline assignment: CDR1 MNHNY and CDR2 SVGAGI (reference sequence). The V and J ends lost 10 bases and 0 bases, in that order; junction bases with no gene match: 8. The CDR3 is 16 amino acids. This sequence originates from a woman between 40 and 50 years old in good health and CMV-seropositive. This rearrangement joins TRBV6-6 to TRBJ2-6; TRBD2 agrees at 8 bases. Sequenced: PBMCs. The CDR3: CATRTSIISGANVLTF. In nucleotides, the CDR3 is TGTGCCACGCGGACTAGCATCATCTCTGGGGCCAACGTCCTGACTTTC.